The 26 T cell receptor beta chains below were found in one sample sequenced in a study of CD8 T cells in Susac syndrome. The RNA, about 0.45 to 1 ug, was put through reverse transcription using random hexamers. From the immunoSEQ multiplex PCR reads, TCRdb called clonotypes with MiXCR, one entry per CDR3 protein. The table includes more than 70,000 distinct CDR3 sequences, roughly 94% detected once. Input material: CD8+ T cells from PBMCs. The receptors originated from a human donor with Susac syndrome.

This clonotype has a single count. V is TRBV4-3 and J is TRBJ1-1; D unresolved. The CDR3 totals 14 residues. The V gene lost 1 base and the J gene lost 1 base, with 7 bases spanning the gap. The germline V gene has CDR1 LGHNA and CDR2 YSLEER. CDR3 loop: CASSQGKRNTEAFF. DNA of the CDR3: TGCGCCAGCAGCCAAGGGAAGAGGAACACTGAAGCTTTCTTT.

The CDR3 coding sequence is TGTGCCAGCAGGGACAGGGGGCGAGGAGAGACCCAGTACTTC. Its translation: CASRDRGRGETQYF. This rearrangement joins TRBV6-2 or TRBV6-3 to TRBJ2-5, with 11 bases lining up with TRBD1. The length of the CDR3 is 14 residues. CDR1 MNHEY and CDR2 SVGEGT come from the germline V gene. V shed 6 bases, J shed 4 bases, and the junction held 4 bases outside the gene matches.

The chain uses TRBV4-2 and TRBJ1-2; tentative D call: TRBD1 (6 bases). Trimming removed 0 bases at V and 6 bases at J, with 14 bases between. Germline-derived CDR1 and CDR2 are LGHNA and YNFKEQ. This CDR3 region has 15 residues. CDR3 nucleotide sequence: TGTGCCAGCAGCCAAGAAAGGGGGAGGGCGAATGGCTACACCTTC. The encoded protein is CASSQERGRANGYTF.

This sequence joins TRBV19 and TRBJ2-1, with 9 nucleotides matching TRBD1. This CDR3 is 15 amino acids long. The germline gives CDR1 LNHDA, CDR2 SQIVND (reference sequence). V lost 5 bases and J lost 7; bases outside the gene matches: 9. The CDR3 DNA sequence: TGTGCCAGTAGTCCCGGGACAGGGAGACTTAATGAGCAGTTCTTC. It codes for CASSPGTGRLNEQFF.

V is TRBV11-2 and J is TRBJ1-1; D remains unclear. Deletions cut 4 bases from V and 8 bases from J, with 14 bases between. The CDR3 is 13 residues long. Per the germline V gene, CDR1 is SGHAT and CDR2 is FQNNGV. CDR3 sequence: CASSSSRSVEAFF. The CDR3 nucleotides are TGTGCCAGCAGCTCGAGCCGGTCTGTGGAAGCTTTCTTT. Using reference TRBV11-2 and TRBJ1-1 for the parts outside the CDR3, the full variable domain is EAGVAQSPRYKIIEKRQSVAFWCNPISGHATLYWYQQILGQGPKLLIQFQNNGVVDDSQLPKDRFSAERLKGVDSTLKIQPAKLEDSAVYLCASSSSRSVEAFFGQGTRLTVV.

The V gene is TRBV5-1, the J gene TRBJ2-7, with 7 nucleotides matching TRBD1. The V gene end was trimmed by 4 bases and the J gene end by 5 bases; junction bases not matched to a gene: 3. Looked up from germline, CDR1 is SGHRS and CDR2 is YFSETQ. This CDR3 spans 12 amino acids. The CDR3 is CASSRTGDEQYF. The CDR3 DNA reads as TGCGCCAGCAGCCGTACAGGGGACGAGCAGTACTTC.

V gene TRBV7-9 combines with J gene TRBJ2-7; D is unresolved. The germline V gene encodes CDR1 SEHNR and CDR2 FQNEAQ (reference sequence). The CDR3 is made up of 15 amino acids. V lost 5 bases to trimming and J lost 4 bases, with 18 bases between them. CDR3 DNA sequence: TGTGCCAGCAGCCCTCCAACCCTCCAAATTTACGAGCAGTACTTC. Translating gives CASSPPTLQIYEQYF.

This chain connects TRBV27 to TRBJ1-1, with TRBD1 as a possible D gene (5 bases). V was cut by 3 bases and J by 1 base, with 6 bases left in between. There are 13 residues in the CDR3. Germline V gives CDR1 MNHEY, CDR2 SMNVEV (reference sequence). The CDR3 DNA is TGTGCCAGCAGTTTGACAGCGAACACTGAAGCTTTCTTT. It is translated as CASSLTANTEAFF.

The gene calls are TRBV5-6 and TRBJ1-5; possible D gene TRBD1, 5 bases. The CDR3 spans 14 residues. Trimming stripped 4 bases from V and 9 bases from J, with 17 bases between. Germline lookup yields CDR1 SGHDT and CDR2 YYEEEE. CDR3 bases: TGTGCCAGCAGCGGCTGGGACTCCGGTTTGCCCCAGCATTTT. This translates into CASSGWDSGLPQHF.

V is TRBV28 and J is TRBJ2-3, with TRBD2 identical over 9 bases. Germline V gene lookup returns CDR1 MDHEN and CDR2 SYDVKM. Trimming cost V 3 bases and J 6 bases; bases outside gene matches: 7. CDR3 length: 15 residues. CDR3 amino acids: CASSFSASGADTQYF. In DNA, the CDR3 is TGTGCCAGCAGTTTCTCGGCTAGCGGGGCTGATACGCAGTATTTT.

This chain links TRBV20-1 with TRBJ2-7, with 9 bases fitting TRBD2. This CDR3 is built from 14 residues. V shed 2 bases and J 3 bases; nucleotides not matched to a gene: 5. Germline loops: CDR1 DFQATT, CDR2 SNEGSKA (reference sequence). The chain's CDR3 is CSARSAGGDYEQYF. As DNA, the CDR3 is TGCAGTGCTAGATCAGCGGGGGGCGACTACGAGCAGTACTTC.

This sequence joins TRBV7-2 and TRBJ2-1; no reliable D call. Germline V gene lookup returns CDR1 SGHTA and CDR2 FQGNSA. This CDR3 comprises 15 residues. V gave up 2 bases and J gave up 2 bases, with 10 bases separating them. CDR3 loop: CASSLSRAAYNEQFF. CDR3 DNA: TGTGCCAGCAGCTTAAGTCGGGCCGCCTACAATGAGCAGTTCTTC.

This sequence joins TRBV5-1 and TRBJ2-1; D is unresolved. The V gene lost 5 bases and the J gene lost 4 bases, with 4 bases spanning the gap. The CDR3 totals 11 residues. CDR1 is SGHRS and CDR2 is YFSETQ in the germline V gene. DNA of the CDR3: TGCGCCAGCAGACAGTACAATGAGCAGTTCTTC. Translating gives CASRQYNEQFF. Full variable domain (outside the CDR3, taken from reference TRBV5-1 and TRBJ2-1): KAGVTQTPRYLIKTRGQQVTLSCSPISGHRSVSWYQQTPGQGLQFLFEYFSETQRNKGNFPGRFSGRQFSNSRSEMNVSTLELGDSALYLCASRQYNEQFFGPGTRLTVL.

This clonotype was seen more than once but under ten times. This sequence joins TRBV7-8 and TRBJ2-1, with 9 positions matching TRBD2. The V segment lost 2 bases and the J segment 9 bases; nucleotides outside the gene matches: 5. Germline V gives CDR1 SGHVS, CDR2 FQNEAQ. The CDR3 has 14 amino acids. Here the CDR3 DNA reads TGTGCCAGCAGCTTACGCGGGGGGGCCTCTGAGCAGTTCTTC. Encoded protein: CASSLRGGASEQFF.

The CDR3 loop is CASSPLPDYEQYF. CDR3 DNA: TGTGCCAGCAGCCCCCTACCCGACTACGAGCAGTACTTC. V usage is TRBV3-1 and J usage is TRBJ2-7, with D unclear. In germline, CDR1 is LGHDT, CDR2 YNNKEL (reference sequence). The CDR3 consists of 13 residues. V was pared by 4 bases and J by 3 bases, with 10 bases between.

The V and J genes are TRBV20-1 and TRBJ1-2, with 7 bases matching TRBD1. The CDR3 contains 16 residues. V lost 0 bases, J lost 9 bases, and 16 bases stayed unmatched. CDR1 DFQATT and CDR2 SNEGSKA come from the germline V gene (reference sequence). CDR3 protein: CSARDPAQGRYVSYTF. The CDR3 DNA follows: TGCAGTGCTAGAGACCCCGCACAGGGGCGGTATGTGAGCTACACCTTC.

V usage is TRBV2 and J usage is TRBJ2-7; D is uncertain. Trimming took 2 bases from V and 2 from J, leaving 7 bases between them. CDR3 length: 13 amino acids. Germline lookup yields CDR1 SNHLY and CDR2 FYNNEI. In nucleotides, the CDR3 is TGTGCCAGCAGTGAATTCAGGCCCTACGAGCAGTACTTC. This translates into CASSEFRPYEQYF.

V gene TRBV9 combines with J gene TRBJ2-6; no firm D call. This CDR3 region has 16 residues. With 0 bases removed from V and 2 bases from J, the gap between germline ends came to 9 bases. The germline V gene encodes CDR1 SGDLS and CDR2 YYNGEE. The CDR3 DNA reads as TGTGCCAGCAGCGTAGATCTAGGGACTGGGGCCAACGTCCTGACTTTC. Protein product: CASSVDLGTGANVLTF.

The V gene is TRBV20-1, the J gene TRBJ2-3; weak D call: TRBD2 (5 bases). The CDR3 is 13 residues long. Germline CDR1 reads DFQATT; CDR2 reads SNEGSKA (reference sequence). The V gene lost 6 bases and the J gene lost 1 base, with 11 bases spanning the gap. CDR3 amino acids: CSATGLGTDTQYF. CDR3 in DNA: TGCAGTGCGACCGGACTCGGCACAGATACGCAGTATTTT.

This sequence joins TRBV5-1 and TRBJ2-5; D is undetermined. Germline V gene sequence: CDR1 SGHRS, CDR2 YFSETQ. Trimming shortened V by 1 base and J by 5 bases, and 9 bases separated the two germline ends. This CDR3 contains 13 residues. CDR3 bases: TGCGCCAGCAGCTTGTACAGCCAGGAGACCCAGTACTTC. Translation: CASSLYSQETQYF.

The rearrangement uses TRBV29-1 and TRBJ2-3; 9 nucleotides agree with TRBD1. The CDR3 has 15 residues. CDR1 SQVTM and CDR2 ANQGSEA come from the germline V gene. V lost 4 bases, J lost 6 bases, and 11 bases stayed unmatched. DNA for the CDR3: TGCAGCGTTGGCCCGGGACAGGGAAAGAAGGATACGCAGTATTTT. Translation gives CSVGPGQGKKDTQYF.

V usage is TRBV2 and J usage is TRBJ2-7; the D is unclear. V lost 2 bases to trimming and J lost 5 bases, with 10 bases between them. Per germline, CDR1 SNHLY and CDR2 FYNNEI. This CDR3 is built from 13 residues. The CDR3, as DNA: TGTGCCAGCAGTGAATCGGGTACCCACGAGCAGTACTTC. This sequence encodes CASSESGTHEQYF. The full variable domain, completed using reference TRBV2 and TRBJ2-7, is EPEVTQTPSHQVTQMGQEVILRCVPISNHLYFYWYRQILGQKVEFLVSFYNNEISEKSEIFDDQFSVERPDGSNFTLKIRSTKLEDSAMYFCASSESGTHEQYFGPGTRLTVT.

This clonotype was observed a handful of times. The rearrangement uses TRBV2 and TRBJ2-7; the D is unclear. Germline V CDR1 and CDR2: SNHLY, FYNNEI. The germline V and J ends were trimmed by 4 bases and 3 bases, with 4 bases remaining between them. The CDR3 has 11 amino acids. CDR3 in DNA: TGTGCCAGCAGTGGCGGCTACGAGCAGTACTTC. Its translation is CASSGGYEQYF.

The J gene is TRBJ1-5, the V gene TRBV19; 9 nucleotides line up with TRBD1. After removal of 5 bases from V and 7 bases from J, the junction contained 9 bases not matched to a gene. Germline V gene sequence: CDR1 LNHDA, CDR2 SQIVND (reference sequence). The CDR3 has 15 amino acids. CDR3 in amino acids: CASSVLRDRDQPQHF. CDR3 DNA sequence: TGTGCCAGTAGTGTTCTCCGGGACAGGGACCAGCCCCAGCATTTT.

The V call is TRBV3-1, the J call TRBJ1-1; D gene ambiguous. Germline CDR1 is LGHDT and CDR2 is YNNKEL (reference sequence). V lost 4 bases, J lost 0 bases, and 9 bases lay in between. The CDR3 consists of 14 residues. CDR3 nucleotides: TGTGCCAGCAGCCCTCGGGCCTTGAACACTGAAGCTTTCTTT. Protein: CASSPRALNTEAFF.

The gene calls are TRBV19 and TRBJ1-2, with D unclear. CDR1 and CDR2 from the germline V gene are LNHDA and SQIVND (reference sequence). The ends were cut back, 5 bases at V and 8 bases at J, with 3 bases in the middle. The CDR3 runs to 9 residues. CDR3: CASSLGYTF. DNA for the CDR3: TGTGCCAGTAGTCTCGGCTACACCTTC.